This T cell receptor (beta chain) was captured in a study of blood T cell repertoires in COVID-19. Background on the study: Samples came from the United States, Italy and Spain, spanning acute and convalescent COVID-19. T cells, B-cell-depleted T cells, or PBMCs provided the cDNA or gDNA that served as material.

The repertoire was sequenced with immunoSEQ multiplex PCR; TCRdb's copy has only in-frame clones and lacks some. The sample records some 65,000 clones, roughly 92% being singletons. This clonotype was sampled from a man aged 65-85 years with active COVID-19. The specimen sequenced was peripheral blood.

Written as DNA, the CDR3 is TGTGCCAGCAGTTACGACAGAGACTATGGCTACACCTTC. This translates into CASSYDRDYGYTF. This chain links TRBV6-2 or TRBV6-3 with TRBJ1-2; perhaps TRBD1 as D (5 bases). CDR3 length equals 13 residues. Per the germline V gene, CDR1 is MNHEY and CDR2 is SVGEGT. The V end lost 2 bases, the J end lost 3 bases, and 7 bases lay between the germline ends.